This T cell receptor (beta chain) was retrieved from a study of blood T cells in healthy people across ages. Together with a sample-barcoded 5' primer, a J-beta primer mix was included in a second PCR lasting about 7 to 11 cycles. Each of the samples gave a minimum of 3 million paired-end reads that contained CDR3. MiXCR was run by TCRdb on the 5' RACE reads, yielding one entry per CDR3 protein. The data contain about 580,000 distinct CDR3 sequences, roughly 48% of them seen just once; the ten biggest clones take up approximately 23%. The study, taken as a whole, reports: Both naive CD4+ cell counts and diversity were greater in long-lived donors than in aged donors.

CDR1 and CDR2 from the germline V gene are SNHLY and FYNNEI. The CDR3 sequence is 13 residues long. Trimming took 8 bases from V and 7 from J; bases not matched to a gene: 4. With regard to this clonotype: The antigen is unknown.

The V gene is TRBV2, the J gene TRBJ2-1, with 11 nucleotides matching TRBD1. The TCR comes from a man older than 75 in good health. The sample consisted of blood. This CDR3 reads CASGGQGANEQFF. CDR3 nucleotide sequence: TGTGCCAGCGGCGGACAGGGGGCTAATGAGCAGTTCTTC.